The text below deals with one TCR beta chain. The clone's antigen remains unknown. Within one base of it there is no much larger clone, and no base qualities were kept. This record belongs to a study of brain T cells in children with intractable seizures (dated by TCRdb to the early 2020s). Turning to the overall study: Resected brain tissue from about 48 pediatric epilepsy surgery cases was initially screened for immune gene transcripts with a NanoString immunology panel. Of the 12 selected surgery cases, pre-surgery blood was also sequenced for eight, so four had brain tissue only. Broader findings and caveats from the paper: Viral specificity was inferred solely from CDR3 sequence similarity, and the HCMV serostatus of the patients was not known. Because sequencing depth was different between pre-surgery and post-surgery blood, clones absent from the pre-surgery sample may reflect undersampling.

Ends trimmed: V by 5 bases, J by 10 bases; bases unmatched to a gene: 10. CDR3 length: 14 amino acids, cysteine to phenylalanine. Of all the DNA, just the CDR3 is kept, 42 bases in frame from base 1. The germline V gene sets CDR1 to SGHNT and CDR2 to YENEEA. In light of the paper, this sample's time point label describes: blood from clinic visit 5 months post-surgery; TSC patient then seizure free. The surgery cases with the highest brain T cell transcript signatures were chosen for TCR beta chain sequencing of brain tissue, and also of blood when blood was available. Before surgery, patients had received at least one anti-epileptic drug. TCR-sequenced patients were children with drug-resistant epilepsy due to tuberous sclerosis complex, focal cortical dysplasia, Rasmussen encephalitis or hemimegalencephaly. The Monarch genomic DNA purification kit was used to extract bulk genomic DNA from unsorted brain tissue and whole blood.

The immunoSEQ assay was applied to genomic DNA to generate the TCR beta chain sequences. Per the original workflow: Any CDR3 sequence that did not begin with the conserved framework cysteine at position 104 was removed by hand. To get clonality, the normalized Shannon's Diversity Index was subtracted from one, giving values from 0 (maximal diversity) to 1 (oligoclonal). Differences in the frequency of the same CDR3 between samples, such as brain versus blood, were assessed with chi-squared comparison-of-proportions tests. Public clonotypes were found by searching immuneACCESS, and the VDJdb browser was used to assess similarity to known antiviral clonotypes. The clones in this table, taken by TCRdb from immuneACCESS, are in-frame only. Not every clone is retained; where verified, under half of the shortfall comes from an unresolved V gene, and the cause of the rest is unknown. The DNA gave D and trimming, while V, J and clone size come from that table. The sample includes hundreds of thousands of clones, with 93% observed a single time. The ten largest clones add up to about 6% of the sample.

The sequence was obtained from a boy younger than two with tuberous sclerosis and intractable seizures. The receptor chain draws on TRBV11-3 and TRBJ2-1; 8 of the junction bases match TRBD2. This specimen was peripheral blood, taken less than 6 months after surgery. The sequence in DNA is TGTGCCAGCAGCCGCCCGGGAGGGCGGGAGGAGCAGTTCTTC. The encoded protein is CASSRPGGREEQFF.